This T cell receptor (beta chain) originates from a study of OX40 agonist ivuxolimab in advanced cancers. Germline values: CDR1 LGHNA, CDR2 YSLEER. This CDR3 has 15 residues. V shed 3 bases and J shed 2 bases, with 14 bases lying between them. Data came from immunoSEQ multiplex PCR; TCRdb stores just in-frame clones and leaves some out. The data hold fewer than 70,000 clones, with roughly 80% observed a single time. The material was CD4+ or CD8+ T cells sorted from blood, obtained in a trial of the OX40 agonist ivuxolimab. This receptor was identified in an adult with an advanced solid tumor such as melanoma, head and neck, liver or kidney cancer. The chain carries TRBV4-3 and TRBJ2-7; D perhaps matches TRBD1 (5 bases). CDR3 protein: CASSQDRTRTYEQYF. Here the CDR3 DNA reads TGCGCCAGCAGCCAGGATAGGACACGGACCTACGAGCAGTACTTC.